A selection of T cell receptor beta chains follows, all from one sample in a study of blood T cell repertoires in COVID-19. Using immunoSEQ multiplex PCR, the repertoire was profiled, and TCRdb retains in-frame clones only, with some absent. The sample holds about 190,000 clones; over 80% are singletons and the top ten take about 6%. The sample consisted of peripheral blood. These receptors all come from a woman aged 40 to 50 with acute or convalescent COVID-19. CDR3s include the opening cysteine and the closing phenylalanine or tryptophan. A D gene is named only where the DNA matches it firmly. The size field is filled for only some rows; it gives once, few, many or a size class.

abundance,v_gene,d_gene,j_gene,CDR3aa,CDR3nt
NA,TRBV5-1,NA,TRBJ2-1,CASSQGLDSYNEQFF,TGCGCCAGCAGCCAAGGACTGGACTCCTACAATGAGCAGTTCTTC
once,TRBV30,NA,TRBJ2-3,CAWSVRDSYYF,TGTGCCTGGAGTGTCAGGGACTCTTATTATTTT
NA,TRBV7-8,TRBD1,TRBJ2-7,CASSFRQGIPPYF,TGTGCCAGCAGCTTCAGACAGGGCATTCCCCCGTACTTC
NA,TRBV10-3,TRBD1,TRBJ2-1,CAITPGQGIDEQFF,TGTGCCATCACTCCGGGACAGGGGATCGATGAGCAGTTCTTC
NA,TRBV7-8,TRBD1,TRBJ1-2,CASSLARTGPYTF,TGTGCCAGCAGCTTAGCCCGGACAGGTCCCTACACCTTC
NA,TRBV27,NA,TRBJ2-7,CANIQPTASGGEQYF,TGTGCCAACATCCAGCCGACAGCATCGGGTGGCGAGCAGTACTTC
NA,TRBV18,TRBD2,TRBJ2-3,CASSPAAASGGDTQYF,TGTGCCAGCTCACCTGCTGCCGCTAGCGGGGGGGATACGCAGTATTTT
NA,TRBV12-3/TRBV12-4,NA,TRBJ1-1,CASRGQLNTEAFF,TGTGCCAGCAGGGGACAACTGAACACTGAAGCTTTCTTT
NA,TRBV10-2,NA,TRBJ2-5,CASRPPGEETQYF,TGCGCCAGCCGCCCGCCAGGCGAGGAGACCCAGTACTTC
NA,TRBV28,NA,TRBJ2-4,CASSLLRGAKNIQYF,TGTGCCAGCAGTTTATTAAGGGGAGCCAAAAACATTCAGTACTTC
NA,TRBV28,NA,TRBJ1-2,CASRFESGYTF,TGTGCCAGCAGATTTGAGAGTGGCTACACCTTC
NA,TRBV6-4,TRBD2,TRBJ2-2,CASSDGVAGDPGELFF,TGTGCCAGCAGTGACGGGGTAGCGGGAGATCCCGGGGAGCTGTTTTTT
NA,TRBV10-3,NA,TRBJ2-3,CAISELRVDTLDTQYF,TGTGCCATCAGTGAGTTGCGGGTTGACACACTAGATACGCAGTATTTT
NA,TRBV21-1,NA,TRBJ2-7,CASRRASGRLPNSYEQYF,TGTGCCAGCAGGAGGGCTAGCGGGAGGCTTCCAAATTCCTACGAGCAGTACTTC
NA,TRBV29-1,TRBD2,TRBJ2-3,CSVPAGGRASDTQYF,TGCAGCGTTCCTGCGGGCGGGAGGGCGAGTGATACGCAGTATTTT
NA,TRBV9,TRBD2,TRBJ2-7,CASSVGGGTYEQYF,TGTGCCAGCAGCGTAGGGGGGGGAACCTACGAGCAGTACTTC
NA,TRBV2,NA,TRBJ1-6,CASSSPTSSYNSPLHF,TGTGCCAGCAGCAGTCCCACAAGCTCCTATAATTCACCCCTCCACTTT
once,TRBV19,NA,TRBJ1-2,CASNRLIEGNYGYTF,TGTGCCAGTAATCGCCTCATCGAGGGTAACTATGGCTACACCTTC
NA,TRBV5-8,TRBD1,TRBJ2-7,CASSRDRGYEQYF,TGTGCCAGCAGTCGCGACAGGGGCTACGAGCAGTACTTC
few,TRBV7-9,NA,TRBJ2-7,CASSPGLYAGSYEQYF,TGTGCCAGCAGCCCGGGACTCTACGCCGGCTCCTACGAGCAGTACTTC
NA,TRBV6-2/TRBV6-3,TRBD1,TRBJ2-3,CASSDRGVGTDTQYF,TGTGCCAGCAGTGACAGGGGCGTGGGCACAGATACGCAGTATTTT
many,TRBV7-9,NA,TRBJ1-1,CASSSTGKGNTEAFF,TGTGCCAGCAGCTCTACAGGGAAAGGGAACACTGAAGCTTTCTTT
NA,TRBV30,TRBD1,TRBJ2-7,CAWGTGGYSMGQYF,TGTGCCTGGGGGACAGGGGGCTACTCCATGGGGCAGTACTTC
NA,TRBV2,NA,TRBJ1-1,CASSGLNTEAFF,TGTGCCAGCAGTGGACTAAACACTGAAGCTTTCTTT
NA,TRBV27,NA,TRBJ2-7,CASSFLQGRYEQYF,TGTGCCAGCAGTTTTTTACAAGGGAGGTACGAGCAGTACTTC
NA,TRBV7-9,NA,TRBJ2-2,CASSLEAGTNTGELFF,TGTGCCAGCAGCTTAGAAGCAGGCACTAACACCGGGGAGCTGTTTTTT
NA,TRBV5-8,TRBD2,TRBJ2-1,CASSLGTSGFNNEQFF,TGTGCCAGCAGCCTCGGGACTAGCGGATTTAACAATGAGCAGTTCTTC
NA,TRBV7-8,TRBD1,TRBJ1-5,CASSLETGGVDQPQHF,TGTGCCAGCAGCTTAGAGACAGGGGGCGTCGATCAGCCCCAGCATTTT
once,TRBV9,TRBD2,TRBJ2-5,CASSVGGTSETQYF,TGTGCCAGCAGCGTCGGGGGGACCTCAGAGACCCAGTACTTC
NA,TRBV27,NA,TRBJ2-1,CATSLVPYNEQFF,TGTGCCACCTCCCTAGTCCCCTACAATGAGCAGTTCTTC
NA,TRBV7-9,NA,TRBJ1-1,CASSPYQVDTEAFF,TGTGCCAGCAGCCCGTACCAGGTCGACACTGAAGCTTTCTTT
NA,TRBV19,TRBD2,TRBJ2-3,CASSIIPSSGGTDTQYF,TGTGCCAGTAGTATAATCCCATCTAGCGGGGGAACAGATACGCAGTATTTT
NA,TRBV4-1,NA,TRBJ2-1,CASSQAGTSYNEQFF,TGCGCCAGCAGCCAAGCGGGGACATCCTACAATGAGCAGTTCTTC
NA,TRBV5-1,NA,TRBJ2-2,CASSLADTGELFF,TGCGCCAGCAGCTTGGCCGACACCGGGGAGCTGTTTTTT
NA,TRBV7-7,TRBD1,TRBJ2-7,CASSPDRGGEQYF,TGTGCTAGCAGCCCCGACAGGGGGGGCGAGCAGTACTTC
NA,TRBV11-1,NA,TRBJ1-5,CASSFKQGNQPQHF,TGTGCCAGCAGCTTCAAACAGGGTAATCAGCCCCAGCATTTT
NA,TRBV16,NA,TRBJ1-5,CASSPLGVNQPQHF,TGTGCCAGCAGCCCCCTGGGCGTAAATCAGCCCCAGCATTTT
NA,TRBV5-1,NA,TRBJ1-5,CASRGAGDNQPQHF,TGCGCCAGCAGGGGCGCAGGGGACAATCAGCCCCAGCATTTT
few,TRBV13,TRBD1,TRBJ1-6,CASRLRGGNHSPLHF,TGTGCCAGCAGACTTCGAGGGGGCAACCATTCACCCCTCCACTTT
once,TRBV3-1/TRBV3-2,NA,TRBJ1-2,CASSLLGRPHAF,TGTGCCAGCAGCCTGCTCGGCAGGCCTCACGCCTTC
NA,TRBV28,NA,TRBJ2-2,CASSLRQAGELFF,TGTGCCAGCAGTTTAAGACAGGCCGGGGAGCTGTTTTTT
once,TRBV27,NA,TRBJ1-5,CASSLWGDRLETQHF,TGTGCCAGCAGTTTATGGGGGGACCGTCTTGAGACCCAGCATTTT
once,TRBV28,TRBD2,TRBJ2-5,CASRPAGLAAQETQYF,TGTGCCAGCAGACCAGCGGGACTAGCGGCCCAAGAGACCCAGTACTTC
once,TRBV28,TRBD1,TRBJ1-1,CASSLGDRLNTEAFF,TGTGCCAGCAGCTTGGGGGACAGGTTGAACACTGAAGCTTTCTTT
NA,TRBV6-5,TRBD1,TRBJ1-1,CASSSQTGGKTEAFF,TGTGCCAGCAGTTCCCAGACAGGGGGCAAGACTGAAGCTTTCTTT
few,TRBV5-1,TRBD1,TRBJ1-1,CASSHGTGAEAFF,TGCGCCAGCAGCCACGGGACAGGGGCTGAAGCTTTCTTT
NA,TRBV10-3,TRBD1,TRBJ2-7,CASMGQPFEQYF,TGTGCCAGTATGGGACAGCCTTTTGAGCAGTACTTC
NA,TRBV7-3,TRBD2,TRBJ2-3,CASSSVAGGTDTQYF,TGTGCCAGCAGCTCCGTCGCGGGGGGAACAGATACGCAGTATTTT
NA,TRBV13,NA,TRBJ2-5,CASSLGGAETQYF,TGTGCCAGCAGCTTAGGGGGGGCAGAGACCCAGTACTTC
NA,TRBV12-5,NA,TRBJ2-2,CASGSGANTGELFF,TGTGCTAGTGGTTCCGGTGCGAACACCGGGGAGCTGTTTTTT
NA,TRBV3-1/TRBV3-2,TRBD2,TRBJ2-1,CASSPWTSGRADEQFF,TGTGCCAGCAGCCCGTGGACTAGCGGGAGGGCTGATGAGCAGTTCTTC